This TCR beta chain was recovered during a study of CD8 T cells in Susac syndrome. Isolation of CD8+ and CD4+ T cells was performed negatively, whereas enrichment of TEMRA cells was done by FACS. This clonotype was observed a handful of times. The target antigen is unknown. The CDR3 totals 12 residues. The germline V gene encodes CDR1 KGHSH and CDR2 LQKENI. V was trimmed by 6 bases and J by 7 bases, leaving 10 bases between them. Findings and limits, study-wide: That the number of individuals in its TCR sequencing and HLA analysis was relatively small was acknowledged by the study.

With random hexamers, 0.5 to 1 ug RNA was reverse transcribed. The amplification used immunoSEQ multiplex PCR on TCR beta CDR3; it spanned 54 Vbeta and 13 Jbeta. MiXCR, applied by TCRdb to the immunoSEQ multiplex PCR reads, yields one record per CDR3 protein. The table lists around 99,000 distinct CDR3 sequences, roughly 95% of them singletons. The specimen sequenced was CD4+ T cells from PBMCs. This TCR derives from a human donor in good health. This chain uses TRBV18 with TRBJ2-1, with D unclear. CDR3 DNA: TGTGCCAGCTCCCCGACCGGAAATGAGCAGTTCTTC. Translated, it gives CASSPTGNEQFF.